One and the same sample provided the 18 T cell receptor beta chains below, sequenced in a study of cytomegalovirus exposure and HLA in healthy donors. It was with 60 Vbeta and 13 Jbeta primers that the PCR ran. Only in-frame clones appear in the TCRdb table, and some are missing; sequencing was by immunoSEQ multiplex PCR. This table holds about 98,000 clones, over 65% found once. The sequencing sample was made of PBMCs. Source of these receptors: a male donor in good health and CMV-seronegative.

This clone has more than one count but fewer than ten. V and J are TRBV7-8 and TRBJ2-1; 10 bases agree with TRBD2. CDR3 length equals 15 residues. Germline CDR1 is SGHVS and CDR2 is FQNEAQ. V was clipped by 1 base and J by 10 bases; unmatched bases: 7. The CDR3 loop reads CASSLVAGGPSEQFF. The DNA for the CDR3 is TGTGCCAGCAGCTTAGTAGCGGGAGGCCCCTCGGAGCAGTTCTTC.

The gene calls are TRBV7-8 and TRBJ1-5; TRBD1 might be the D (5 bases). The CDR3 has 13 residues. V lost 5 bases, J lost 4 bases, and 9 bases lay in between. Germline V gene lookup returns CDR1 SGHVS and CDR2 FQNEAQ. This CDR3 reads CASSETANQPQHF. The CDR3 nucleotides are TGTGCCAGCAGCGAGACAGCAAATCAGCCCCAGCATTTT. Complete variable domain (other parts from reference TRBV7-8 and TRBJ1-5): GAGVSQSPRYKVAKRGQDVALRCDPISGHVSLFWYQQALGQGPEFLTYFQNEAQLDKSGLPSDRFFAERPEGSVSTLKIQRTQQEDSAVYLCASSETANQPQHFGDGTRLSIL.

The chain links TRBV6-1 to TRBJ2-5, with D uncertain. The CDR3 loop spans 13 amino acids. Germline V gene sequence: CDR1 MNHNS, CDR2 SASEGT. V was trimmed by 7 bases and J by 0 bases, leaving 9 bases between them. The CDR3 coding sequence is TGTGCCAGCATGGTACTATACCAAGAGACCCAGTACTTC. Translation: CASMVLYQETQYF.

This clone was counted a few times. This chain connects TRBV18 to TRBJ1-4, with D tentatively TRBD1 (6 bases). With 3 bases removed from V and 7 bases from J, the gap between germline ends came to 18 bases. The CDR3 consists of 16 residues. Per the germline V gene, CDR1 is KGHSH and CDR2 is LQKENI. CDR3 residues: CASSPTGPQSGEKLFF. In nucleotides, the CDR3 is TGTGCCAGCTCACCTACAGGGCCCCAATCGGGTGAAAAACTGTTTTTT.

V usage is TRBV10-3 and J usage is TRBJ2-4; no reliable D call. The CDR3 sequence is 14 residues long. Germline loops: CDR1 ENHRY, CDR2 SYGVKD. The ends were cut back, 3 bases at V and 2 bases at J, with 8 bases in the middle. The CDR3, as DNA: TGTGCCATCAGTGAATCCAATTCCAAAAACATTCAGTACTTC. This sequence encodes CAISESNSKNIQYF.

The V call is TRBV9, the J call TRBJ2-7; D unresolved. This CDR3 contains 15 residues. The V and J ends lost 1 base and 6 bases respectively, with 17 bases between them. Germline V lookup: CDR1 SGDLS, CDR2 YYNGEE. The CDR3 region has the DNA TGTGCCAGCAGCGTACAGGCACGTCCCATTCTCGAGCAGTACTTC. The encoded protein is CASSVQARPILEQYF.

This clone is a singleton in its sample. V is TRBV9 and J is TRBJ1-4, with D perhaps TRBD1 (5 bases). Germline values: CDR1 SGDLS, CDR2 YYNGEE. V dropped 4 bases and J dropped 3 bases, with 13 bases sitting between them. The CDR3 consists of 15 residues. The CDR3 sequence is CASSIRGGANEKLFF. Here the CDR3 DNA reads TGTGCCAGCAGCATTCGGGGGGGGGCTAATGAAAAACTGTTTTTT.

This rearrangement joins TRBV29-1 to TRBJ1-4; 9 nucleotides line up with TRBD1. Germline lookup yields CDR1 SQVTM and CDR2 ANQGSEA. CDR3 size: 13 residues. The V segment lost 4 bases and the J segment 6 bases; nucleotides outside the gene matches: 3. CDR3 sequence reads: CSVGDRGYEKLFF. As DNA, the CDR3 is TGCAGCGTTGGCGACAGGGGGTATGAAAAACTGTTTTTT.

This clone has just one count. The rearrangement joins TRBV14 to TRBJ2-3, with TRBD2 identical over 14 bases. V shed 4 bases and J 0 bases; nucleotides not matched to a gene: 9. Germline V gives CDR1 SGHDN, CDR2 FVKESK. CDR3 length: 19 amino acids. The CDR3 loop reads CASSRNGTSGGRSTDTQYF. The CDR3 DNA reads as TGTGCCAGCAGCCGTAACGGGACTAGCGGGGGAAGGAGCACAGATACGCAGTATTTT.

The chain is built from TRBV6-1 and TRBJ2-7, with 14 positions matching TRBD2. CDR1 and CDR2 (germline): MNHNS, SASEGT. The CDR3 spans 14 residues. V shed 8 bases, J shed 7 bases, and the junction held 7 bases outside the gene matches. The CDR3, as DNA: TGTGCCAGCCAAGGACTAGCGGGAGGAAGTGAGCAGTACTTC. Translation: CASQGLAGGSEQYF.

CDR3 protein: CASGGEGETQYF. In nucleotides, the CDR3 is TGTGCAAGTGGAGGGGAGGGAGAGACCCAGTACTTC. The chain couples TRBV12-2 to TRBJ2-5; TRBD2, the table's D call, lacks a check against the DNA. TRBV12-2 is a pseudogene locus. The CDR3 covers 12 residues.

This chain connects TRBV4-3 to TRBJ2-2; TRBD2 matches at 9 bases. The ends lost 0 bases at V and 4 bases at J; junction bases unmatched: 6. Germline V lookup: CDR1 LGHNA, CDR2 YSLEER. This CDR3 is 17 amino acids long. DNA of the CDR3: TGCGCCAGCAGCCAAGATATCGCGGGAGGGGGCACCGGGGAGCTGTTTTTT. This codes for CASSQDIAGGGTGELFF.

This clone was observed once. This rearrangement joins TRBV11-3 to TRBJ2-2, with 8 bases matching TRBD1. The ends lost 1 base at V and 6 bases at J; junction bases unmatched: 10. Germline CDR1 and CDR2: SGHNT and YENEEA. The CDR3 contains 17 residues. The CDR3 DNA reads TGTGCCAGCAGCTTAGGAGGCAGGGGGCACTCTCCCGGGGAGCTGTTTTTT. As protein: CASSLGGRGHSPGELFF.

The chain joins TRBV2 to TRBJ2-2; D gene ambiguous. Trimming took 8 bases from V and 5 from J, leaving 9 bases between them. Germline-derived CDR1 and CDR2 are SNHLY and FYNNEI. The CDR3 spans 12 residues. The CDR3 sequence is CASDRDTGELFF. CDR3 bases: TGTGCCAGCGATAGAGATACCGGGGAGCTGTTTTTT.

The chain couples TRBV4-1 to TRBJ2-7; D not resolved. The CDR3 extends over 14 amino acids. V shed 1 base and J shed 0 bases, with 7 bases lying between them. Per the germline V gene, CDR1 is MGHRA and CDR2 is YSYEKL. CDR3 loop: CASSQVTYSYEQYF. The CDR3 nucleotides are TGCGCCAGCAGCCAAGTCACATACTCCTACGAGCAGTACTTC.

The chain employs TRBV4-1 and TRBJ2-2; 10 bases agree with TRBD1. Trimming at V came to 4 bases and at J to 3 bases, leaving 8 bases not matched to a gene. Germline lookup yields CDR1 MGHRA and CDR2 YSYEKL. The CDR3 is 17 amino acids. CDR3 in DNA: TGCGCCAGCAGCCGACTTACCGGGACAGGGGACACCGGGGAGCTGTTTTTT. Amino acid sequence: CASSRLTGTGDTGELFF.

In this sample, this clone turned up a few times. The gene calls are TRBV9 and TRBJ2-5; tentative D call: TRBD2 (6 bases). V was clipped by 4 bases and J by 5 bases, with 21 bases between them. Germline CDR1 SGDLS, CDR2 YYNGEE. The CDR3 extends over 16 amino acids. As DNA, the CDR3 is TGTGCCAGCAGCCCCGGGGCCAGCGGAGGGCGGGAGACCCAGTACTTC. The encoded protein is CASSPGASGGRETQYF.

The chain has TRBV5-8 and TRBJ2-7; 7 nucleotides agree with TRBD1. This CDR3 has 15 amino acids. Trimming at V came to 4 bases and at J to 0 bases, leaving 7 bases not matched to a gene. Germline loops: CDR1 SGHTS, CDR2 YDEGEE. CDR3 amino acids: CASSRIRDSSYEQYF. The CDR3 nucleotides read TGTGCCAGCAGCCGAATTAGGGACAGCTCCTACGAGCAGTACTTC.